This record concerns one TCR beta chain sequence. Its matching antigen is unknown. The V gene lost 3 bases and the J gene lost 3 bases, with 14 bases spanning the gap. Germline values: CDR1 GTSNPN, CDR2 SVGIG (reference sequence). This CDR3 has 14 amino acids. Purification of the CD8+ and CD4+ T cells relied on negative isolation, and TEMRA cells underwent FACS enrichment. RNA amounts of roughly 0.5 to 1 ug underwent reverse transcription with random hexamers. MiXCR, applied by TCRdb to the immunoSEQ multiplex PCR reads, yields one record per CDR3 protein. The sample consists of about 210,000 distinct CDR3 sequences, about 94% of them appearing once. These data belong to a study of CD8 T cells in Susac syndrome. Study-wide points: It was acknowledged in the study that its TCR sequencing and HLA analysis involved a relatively small number of individuals. Clonal expansion did not appear in Susac syndrome CD4+ T cell repertoires.

Sequencing was performed on CD4+ T cells from PBMCs. This chain joins TRBV30 and TRBJ1-2, with TRBD1 as a possible D gene (5 bases). The receptor's source is a human donor with Susac syndrome. This CDR3 is CAWRETVLDYGYTF. CDR3 coding DNA: TGTGCCTGGAGGGAGACAGTTTTGGACTATGGCTACACCTTC.